This T cell receptor beta chain was observed in a study of CD8 T cells in ankylosing spondylitis. Findings and limits, study-wide: One TCR beta motif, made up of under ten highly homologous variants, appeared characteristic of ankylosing spondylitis blood.

The germline V gene encodes CDR1 SQVTM and CDR2 ANQGSEA. CDR3 length equals 14 residues. With 3 bases removed from V and 4 bases from J, the gap between germline ends came to 15 bases. TCRdb used MiXCR to reprocess the 5' RACE reads, holding one entry per CDR3 protein. The sample records some 840,000 distinct CDR3 sequences, around 11% being singletons. Notes on this clonotype: What it binds is not known.

This TCR was recovered from a male donor with ankylosing spondylitis. Source material: blood, either unsorted or a sorted T cell fraction (not recorded which). V gene TRBV29-1 combines with J gene TRBJ1-2, with D maybe TRBD1 (6 bases). CDR3 DNA: TGCAGCGTTGATAGGGCAGGGGCCCTCTATGGCTACACCTTC. Protein product: CSVDRAGALYGYTF.